This TCR beta chain was observed in a study of molecular identifiers for immune sequencing clone quantification. This clonotype was seen many times. One entry per CDR3 protein results from TCRdb running MiXCR on the PCR reads. Among hundreds of thousands of distinct CDR3 sequences listed, about 21% were seen once. CDR3 size: 16 residues. Trimming removed 4 bases from V and 1 base from J, with 17 bases in between. The germline V gene has CDR1 SGDLS and CDR2 YYNGEE. The V gene is TRBV9, the J gene TRBJ1-1, with unresolved D. The sequence was obtained from a human donor in good health. Some libraries in this study had Jurkat cell RNA spiked in. Sequencing was performed on naive CD8+ T cells from blood, with Jurkat cell RNA spiked in. The subset: FACS-sorted CD8+CD4-CCR7+CD45RA+ naive T cells. CDR3 DNA sequence: TGTGCCAGCAGCTCCCCTCATGGGATCCAGAACACTGAAGCTTTCTTT. Translated: CASSSPHGIQNTEAFF.